This T cell receptor beta chain derives from a study of T cells in Graves' hyperthyroidism and ophthalmopathy. Study-level findings and limits: Ophthalmopathy stood apart from stable hyperthyroidism in a 13 V-J model. Peripheral blood also featured most of the thyroid clonotypes expanded above 0.001.

V lost 6 bases and J lost 7; bases outside the gene matches: 8. This CDR3 is built from 14 residues. CDR1 is SGHTA, CDR2 FQGNSA, per germline. The investigators amplified TCR beta CDR3 regions from RNA transcripts. First-round RT-PCR with HTBI primers amplified the TCR CDR3 region. TCRdb recomputed calls from the multiplex PCR reads with MiXCR, one row per CDR3 protein. The sample has approximately 700,000 distinct CDR3 sequences; 45% are singletons. Reasons for excluding patients were uncontrolled infection, other autoimmune disease, pregnancy or lactation. Clinical symptoms, serum thyroxine and TRAb, thyroid ultrasound and orbital computed tomography together formed the diagnostic basis. This clonotype has at least ten counts. Its cognate antigen is unknown.

The sequencing input was peripheral blood or thyroid tissue (not recorded which). V usage is TRBV7-2 and J usage is TRBJ1-5; TRBD1 agrees at 8 bases. The clonotype originates from an adult man with Graves' disease, either hyperthyroidism or ophthalmopathy (not recorded which). The CDR3 protein is CASRAGTGEQPQHF. CDR3 nucleotide sequence: TGTGCCAGCAGGGCCGGGACAGGAGAACAGCCCCAGCATTTT.